Listed below are T cell receptor beta chains from one sample, sequenced in a study of blood T cell repertoires in COVID-19. TCRdb keeps only in-frame clones here, not all; method: immunoSEQ multiplex PCR. The sample contains over 45,000 clones, roughly 90% of which appear only once. Sequenced input: peripheral blood. The receptor source for this set is a man over 45 with acute or convalescent COVID-19. The CDR3 runs from the conserved cysteine through the conserved F or W. D genes are given only for firm matches. Some rows mark clone size as missing; the rest say once, few, many or name a class of expanded clone.

CDR3 protein	CDR3 DNA	clone size	D gene	J gene	V gene
CSVSLQTYEQYF	TGCAGCGTTAGCCTCCAAACCTACGAGCAGTACTTC	once	NA	TRBJ2-7	TRBV29-1
CASSPDRSGPQETQYF	TGCGCCAGCAGCCCCGACAGGAGCGGACCCCAAGAGACCCAGTACTTC	NA	NA	TRBJ2-5	TRBV5-1
CASRVRAGLDTQYF	TGTGCCAGCAGAGTAAGAGCGGGGCTAGATACGCAGTATTTT	few	TRBD2	TRBJ2-3	TRBV11-2
CASSKGSQGRTSGRAGEQFF	TGTGCCAGCAGCAAAGGTAGCCAGGGCAGAACTAGCGGGAGGGCCGGGGAGCAGTTCTTC	NA	NA	TRBJ2-1	TRBV21-1
CASSRRDSNTEQYF	TGTGCCAGCAGCCGACGGGACTCCAATACCGAGCAGTACTTC	NA	NA	TRBJ2-7	TRBV11-2
CASSPRTGNDYGYTF	TGTGCCAGCAGCCCTCGGACAGGGAATGACTATGGCTACACCTTC	NA	TRBD1	TRBJ1-2	TRBV9
CASSAEYQPQHF	TGTGCCAGCAGCGCGGAGTATCAGCCCCAGCATTTT	NA	NA	TRBJ1-5	TRBV7-2
CASSPSPGQGSSEQYF	TGTGCCAGCAGCCCCTCTCCAGGACAGGGGAGTTCCGAGCAGTACTTC	NA	TRBD1	TRBJ2-7	TRBV7-6
CASSQSSRTGGRQYF	TGTGCCAGCAGCCAAAGCTCGAGGACAGGGGGTCGTCAGTACTTC	NA	TRBD1	TRBJ2-7	TRBV3-1/TRBV3-2
CASSHEQGRDTIYF	TGTGCCAGCAGCCATGAACAGGGTAGAGACACCATATATTTT	once	NA	TRBJ1-3	TRBV4-2
CASSKETRDRDPHEQYF	TGTGCCAGCAGCAAGGAGACCCGGGACAGGGACCCCCACGAGCAGTACTTC	NA	NA	TRBJ2-7	TRBV21-1
CASSEPGHFNQPQHF	TGTGCCAGCAGTGAACCGGGACACTTCAATCAGCCCCAGCATTTT	NA	NA	TRBJ1-5	TRBV25-1
CASSQLGQGQETQYF	TGTGCCAGCAGCCAGCTTGGACAGGGACAAGAGACCCAGTACTTC	NA	TRBD1	TRBJ2-5	TRBV14
CASIRGDSSSYNSPLHF	TGCGCCAGCATTAGAGGGGACAGTAGCTCCTATAATTCACCCCTCCACTTT	once	TRBD1	TRBJ1-6	TRBV10-1
CASSPGAANYGYTF	TGTGCCAGCAGCCCCGGAGCAGCTAACTATGGCTACACCTTC	NA	NA	TRBJ1-2	TRBV7-8
CASSRPRTGAYSPLHF	TGTGCCAGCAGCCGACCTAGGACAGGGGCTTATTCACCCCTCCACTTT	NA	TRBD1	TRBJ1-6	TRBV5-6
CASSPPGLAGAKNIQYF	TGCGCCAGCAGCCCCCCGGGGCTAGCGGGAGCCAAAAACATTCAGTACTTC	NA	TRBD2	TRBJ2-4	TRBV4-1
CASSLGQPLDTQYF	TGTGCCAGCAGTCTCGGACAGCCCTTAGATACGCAGTATTTT	NA	NA	TRBJ2-3	TRBV5-4
CASSLARDYGYTF	TGTGCCAGCAGCTTAGCACGGGACTATGGCTACACCTTC	NA	NA	TRBJ1-2	TRBV7-9
CASSSGQGRQETQYF	TGTGCCAGCAGCTCCGGACAGGGCCGCCAAGAGACCCAGTACTTC	once	TRBD1	TRBJ2-5	TRBV11-2
CASSQGTSAYNEQFF	TGTGCCAGCAGCCAAGGGACTAGCGCCTACAATGAGCAGTTCTTC	NA	TRBD2	TRBJ2-1	TRBV3-1/TRBV3-2
CASSPPLGGPQYF	TGTGCCAGCTCACCCCCCCTTGGTGGCCCGCAGTACTTC	once	NA	TRBJ2-7	TRBV18
CASSQDGRGFLEQYF	TGCGCCAGCAGCCAAGATGGCAGGGGGTTTCTCGAGCAGTACTTC	NA	TRBD1	TRBJ2-7	TRBV4-1
CASRRQSEQYF	TGTGCCAGCAGGAGGCAGAGCGAGCAGTACTTC	NA	NA	TRBJ2-7	TRBV2
CASRRGSGETQYF	TGTGCCAGCAGGCGGGGGTCGGGTGAGACCCAGTACTTC	NA	TRBD2	TRBJ2-5	TRBV2
CASSPTGNYGYTF	TGTGCCAGCTCACCAACCGGGAACTATGGCTACACCTTC	NA	NA	TRBJ1-2	TRBV18
CASSPDRAGNTIYF	TGTGCCAGCAGCCCTGACAGAGCTGGAAACACCATATATTTT	NA	NA	TRBJ1-3	TRBV7-8
CASSLALAGADTQYF	TGTGCCAGCAGCTTGGCCCTAGCGGGCGCAGATACGCAGTATTTT	NA	TRBD2	TRBJ2-3	TRBV5-5
CASSEAISYGYTF	TGTGCCAGCAGTGAAGCTATCAGCTATGGCTACACCTTC	NA	NA	TRBJ1-2	TRBV6-1
CASSQVSRGTFF	TGTGCCAGCAGCCAAGTTAGCCGGGGGACTTTCTTT	NA	NA	TRBJ1-1	TRBV3-1/TRBV3-2
CASSERGQGLMNTEAFF	TGTGCCAGCAGTGAAAGAGGGCAGGGACTCATGAACACTGAAGCTTTCTTT	NA	NA	TRBJ1-1	TRBV6-1
CASSDGRAGDTEAFF	TGTGCCAGCAGTGACGGTCGAGCGGGGGACACTGAAGCTTTCTTT	once	NA	TRBJ1-1	TRBV25-1
CASSSATGGNDEQYF	TGTGCCAGCAGCTCCGCGACAGGGGGCAACGACGAGCAGTACTTC	NA	TRBD1	TRBJ2-7	TRBV7-9
CASSPVAPGAGNTIYF	TGTGCCAGCTCACCCGTCGCGCCCGGGGCTGGAAACACCATATATTTT	few	NA	TRBJ1-3	TRBV18
CASSPGGRGEQFF	TGTGCCAGCAGCCCTGGGGGGAGGGGTGAGCAGTTCTTC	NA	TRBD2	TRBJ2-1	TRBV9
CASSSRTESSYEQYF	TGTGCCAGCAGTTCCAGGACTGAGAGCTCCTACGAGCAGTACTTC	NA	NA	TRBJ2-7	TRBV28